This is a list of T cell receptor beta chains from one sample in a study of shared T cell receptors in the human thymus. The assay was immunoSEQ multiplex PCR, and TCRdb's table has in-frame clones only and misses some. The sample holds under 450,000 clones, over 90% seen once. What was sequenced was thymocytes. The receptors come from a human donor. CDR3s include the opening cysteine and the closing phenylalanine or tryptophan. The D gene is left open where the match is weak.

CDR3: CASSWGTSGTSYNEQFF; DNA: TGTGCCAGCAGCTGGGGGACTAGCGGGACGTCCTACAATGAGCAGTTCTTC; V: TRBV28; J: TRBJ2-1; D: TRBD2
CDR3: CASSLGVGTGRTDTQYF; DNA: TGTGCCAGCAGTTTAGGGGTTGGGACAGGGCGGACAGATACGCAGTATTTT; V: TRBV28; J: TRBJ2-3; D: TRBD1
CDR3: CASSIVAGDSGNTIYF; DNA: TGTGCCAGTAGTATAGTGGCCGGAGACTCTGGAAACACCATATATTTT; V: TRBV19; J: TRBJ1-3; D: -
CDR3: CSVVRETGELFF; DNA: TGCAGCGTTGTACGCGAGACCGGGGAGCTGTTTTTT; V: TRBV29-1; J: TRBJ2-2; D: -
CDR3: CASSEGPQETQYF; DNA: TGTGCCAGCAGCGAGGGGCCCCAAGAGACCCAGTACTTC; V: TRBV5-6; J: TRBJ2-5; D: -
CDR3: CASSEKPLAGSYNEQFF; DNA: TGTGCCAGCAGTGAAAAACCCCTAGCTGGGTCCTACAATGAGCAGTTCTTC; V: TRBV6-1; J: TRBJ2-1; D: -
CDR3: CASSLHRSYNEQFF; DNA: TGCGCCAGCAGCTTGCACCGGTCCTACAATGAGCAGTTCTTC; V: TRBV5-1; J: TRBJ2-1; D: -
CDR3: CASSDYTGTGLNEQFF; DNA: TGTGCCAGCAGTGACTATACCGGGACAGGGCTAAATGAGCAGTTCTTC; V: TRBV6-4; J: TRBJ2-1; D: TRBD1
CDR3: CASSNIDSLSNQPQHF; DNA: TGTGCCAGCAGTAACATAGACAGCCTCAGCAATCAGCCCCAGCATTTT; V: TRBV28; J: TRBJ1-5; D: -
CDR3: CASSLKTYEQYF; DNA: TGTGCCAGCAGCCTAAAAACCTACGAGCAGTACTTC; V: TRBV7-9; J: TRBJ2-7; D: -
CDR3: CASSPTFGGAYEQYF; DNA: TGTGCCAGCAGCCCTACCTTTGGAGGGGCCTACGAGCAGTACTTC; V: TRBV7-9; J: TRBJ2-7; D: -
CDR3: CSVTGQGAETEAFF; DNA: TGCAGCGTTACGGGACAGGGGGCTGAAACTGAAGCTTTCTTT; V: TRBV29-1; J: TRBJ1-1; D: TRBD1
CDR3: CASSFVDRAYEQYF; DNA: TGTGCCAGCAGTTTCGTTGACAGGGCCTACGAGCAGTACTTC; V: TRBV28; J: TRBJ2-7; D: TRBD1
CDR3: CASRWDRTTYEQYF; DNA: TGTGCCAGCAGGTGGGACAGAACTACCTACGAGCAGTACTTC; V: TRBV28; J: TRBJ2-7; D: TRBD1